This record concerns one T cell receptor (beta chain) sequence. These data originate in a study of cytomegalovirus exposure and HLA in healthy donors. The CDR3 length is 15 residues. CDR1 SGHDT and CDR2 YYEEEE come from the germline V gene. V lost 7 bases to trimming and J lost 0 bases, with 14 bases between them. PCR employed 60 Vbeta and 13 Jbeta primers. Sequenced by immunoSEQ multiplex PCR; TCRdb stores in-frame clones only, minus some. This repertoire shows about 180,000 clones, over 60% found once; its top ten account for under 7.5%. The chain has TRBV5-6 and TRBJ1-3; D might be TRBD1 (5 bases). The clonotype originates from a middle-aged man in good health and CMV-seronegative. The sample comprised PBMCs. CDR3 nucleotide sequence: TGTGCCAGCGGATTGGTCGGGGGCTCTGGAAACACCATATATTTT. Its translation is CASGLVGGSGNTIYF.